Listed below are T cell receptor beta chains from one sample, sequenced in a study of cytomegalovirus exposure and HLA in healthy donors. Clones were read by immunoSEQ multiplex PCR, and TCRdb kept only the in-frame ones, dropping some. The sample carries fewer than 400,000 clones, roughly 86% recorded once. The sequenced sample was PBMCs. The receptors shown here come from a man aged 25-45 years in good health and CMV-seronegative. The conserved cysteine and the conserved F or W are not part of the CDR3 here.

TRBJ1-5,TRBV6-1,ASIGVRESNQPQH
TRBJ1-6,TRBV19,ASCVTGNNSPLH
TRBJ2-7,TRBV7-8,ASSLDSVEQY
TRBJ2-2,TRBV11-2,ASSLRGYTGELF
TRBJ2-7,TRBV27,ASSPSWGERSYEQY
TRBJ2-1,TRBV18,ASSPDRASSYNEQF
TRBJ2-3,TRBV19,ASTYGGGGTDTQY
TRBJ2-1,TRBV9,ASSPGQPYNEQF
TRBJ2-7,TRBV6-5,ASKIGTGPLEQY
TRBJ2-3,TRBV9,ASSVGTGITSTDTQY
TRBJ2-7,TRBV6-6,ASSSDRETYEQY
TRBJ2-7,TRBV7-8,ASRTGNTYEQY
TRBJ2-2,TRBV11-2,ASSSLPGLAGVDTGELF
TRBJ2-2,TRBV6-1,ASSEVRGQNTGELF
TRBJ1-1,TRBV7-2,ASSRGTGRVYGDTEAF
TRBJ2-1,TRBV6-4,ASSANSGGGHNEQF
TRBJ1-5,TRBV2,ASSRQGGNQPQH
TRBJ1-1,TRBV6-5,ASSYSGGTTEAF
TRBJ1-5,TRBV30,AWSPDRRGQPQH
TRBJ1-4,TRBV2,ASTPTGEEKLF
TRBJ1-2,TRBV7-8,ASSSTGFNGGYGYT
TRBJ2-2,TRBV4-2,ASSQEALTNTGELF
TRBJ2-2,TRBV11-2,ASSVLDSGGYGELF
TRBJ2-1,TRBV11-2,ASSFPEYNEQF
TRBJ1-5,TRBV19,ASSILRESNQPQH
TRBJ1-3,TRBV18,ASSPYRDGNTIY
TRBJ2-3,TRBV13,ASSLGRLARDTQY
TRBJ1-5,TRBV11-2,ASSSARGVHQPQH
TRBJ2-7,TRBV19,ASSMSISYEQY
TRBJ2-7,TRBV10-3,AISEYTSGPYEQY
TRBJ2-7,TRBV11-2,ASSTTSGGNEQY
TRBJ2-7,TRBV7-6,ASSPITVPYEQY
TRBJ2-7,TRBV5-4,ASSSGTGRVEY
TRBJ2-3,TRBV7-7,ASSLDRDTDTQY